A single sample gave rise to the 18 T cell receptor beta chains below, sequenced in a study of identical twins. TCRdb reprocessed the 5' RACE reads with MiXCR, giving one entry per CDR3 protein. The sample lists more than 350,000 distinct CDR3 sequences, about 9% occurring once. Sequenced input: naive T cells sorted from blood. The receptors come from a woman aged 45-65 years in good health.

This clonotype has ten or more counts. The chain joins TRBV27 to TRBJ2-7; D is perhaps TRBD1 or TRBD2 (5 bases each). This CDR3 contains 15 residues. V was shortened by 4 bases and J by 6 bases, with 19 bases between the two germline ends. CDR1 MNHEY and CDR2 SMNVEV come from the germline V gene (reference sequence). The CDR3 nucleotides are TGTGCCAGCAGTTCTAAGGGGAGCTTGCAGTTCGAGCAGTACTTC. Protein sequence: CASSSKGSLQFEQYF.

The chain carries TRBV20-1 and TRBJ2-5; D possibly corresponds to TRBD1 (5 bases). Germline CDR1 DFQATT, CDR2 SNEGSKA (reference sequence). With 3 bases removed from V and 2 bases from J, the gap between germline ends came to 13 bases. This CDR3 comprises 14 residues. CDR3 region: CSASARTYQETQYF. The CDR3 DNA reads TGCAGTGCTAGCGCCCGGACATATCAAGAGACCCAGTACTTC.

This clonotype was counted ten times or more. V gene TRBV5-1 combines with J gene TRBJ2-1; a possible D gene is TRBD2 (5 bases). The CDR3 is 13 residues long. Trimming stripped 5 bases from V and 6 bases from J, with 12 bases between. The germline V gene encodes CDR1 SGHRS and CDR2 YFSETQ. CDR3 nucleotide sequence: TGCGCCAGCAGTCTGGGAGTTATCAATGAGCAGTTCTTC. As protein: CASSLGVINEQFF.

DNA of the CDR3: TGCGCCAGCAGCCAAGTGGGAGGGCGTCGGGAGACCCAGTACTTC. This encodes CASSQVGGRRETQYF. The V gene is TRBV4-1, the J gene TRBJ2-5; 7 positions agree with TRBD2. Germline trimming cut 1 base from V and 5 bases from J; bases unmatched to any gene: 7. Per the germline V gene, CDR1 is MGHRA and CDR2 is YSYEKL. The CDR3 runs to 15 residues.

V gene TRBV7-9 combines with J gene TRBJ1-4, with 8 bases lining up with TRBD1. The ends lost 4 bases at V and 8 bases at J; junction bases unmatched: 6. This CDR3 has 14 amino acids. Germline CDR1 reads SEHNR; CDR2 reads FQNEAQ (reference sequence). This CDR3 reads CASSSGTGSEKLFF. The CDR3 DNA reads TGTGCCAGCAGCTCCGGGACAGGTAGCGAAAAACTGTTTTTT. Together with reference TRBV7-9 and TRBJ1-4, the CDR3 gives the full variable domain: DTGVSQNPRHKITKRGQNVTFRCDPISEHNRLYWYRQTLGQGPEFLTYFQNEAQLEKSRLLSDRFSAERPKGSFSTLEIQRTEQGDSAMYLCASSSGTGSEKLFFGSGTQLSVL.

This clonotype was counted many times. V usage is TRBV11-2 and J usage is TRBJ2-7; D is unclear. V lost 0 bases and J 4 bases, leaving 10 bases between the germline ends. Germline V gives CDR1 SGHAT, CDR2 FQNNGV. CDR3 length: 14 amino acids. This CDR3 reads CASSLDLSIYEQYV. Here the CDR3 DNA reads TGTGCCAGCAGCTTAGACCTCTCGATATACGAGCAGTACGTC.

CDR3 residues: CAWRTGQGHYGYTF. The CDR3 region has the DNA TGTGCCTGGAGGACCGGACAGGGGCACTATGGCTACACCTTC. The gene calls are TRBV30 and TRBJ1-2; 9 nucleotides align to TRBD1. This CDR3 has 14 residues. After removal of 3 bases from V and 3 bases from J, the junction contained 5 bases not matched to a gene. The germline CDR1 and CDR2 sequences are GTSNPN and SVGIG (reference sequence).

In its sample, this clonotype was seen many times. The rearrangement joins TRBV12-3 or TRBV12-4 to TRBJ1-2, with D possibly being TRBD1 (5 bases). Trimming removed 1 base from V and 7 bases from J, with 7 bases in between. The CDR3 is 12 amino acids. Here the CDR3 reads CASSLEGFGYTF. DNA of the CDR3: TGTGCCAGCAGTTTAGAGGGGTTTGGCTACACCTTC.

This clonotype has only a few counts. This rearrangement joins TRBV5-1 to TRBJ2-2; 9 nucleotides agree with TRBD2. V shed 1 base, J shed 5 bases, and the junction held 3 bases outside the gene matches. Germline assignment: CDR1 SGHRS and CDR2 YFSETQ. There are 15 residues in the CDR3. CDR3 protein: CASSLTGLATGELFF. For the CDR3, the DNA is TGCGCCAGCAGCTTGACCGGACTAGCGACCGGGGAGCTGTTTTTT.

Concerning this clonotype itself: It may be a read error: a sequence one base away is much more abundant. This chain joins TRBV12-3 or TRBV12-4 and TRBJ1-2; D gene unclear. The CDR3 length is 13 residues. The DNA for the CDR3 is TGTGCCAGCAGTTTGAGGCCAGACTATGGCTACCCCTTC. Translated: CASSLRPDYGYPF.

Only a few counts were recorded for this clonotype. V gene TRBV20-1 combines with J gene TRBJ1-5; D is undetermined. The CDR3 is 13 amino acids. Germline CDR1 and CDR2: DFQATT and SNEGSKA (reference sequence). Trimming took 5 bases from V and 7 from J, leaving 15 bases between them. The CDR3 region has the DNA TGCAGTGCTGAGGCGGGTAGTGGGCAGCCCCAGCATTTT. Its protein product is CSAEAGSGQPQHF.

This chain's CDR3 is CSAGLGGNTGELFF. The CDR3 DNA follows: TGCAGCGCCGGCCTGGGAGGGAACACCGGGGAGCTGTTTTTT. The chain uses TRBV29-1 and TRBJ2-2; possibly TRBD2 for D (6 bases). Deletions cut 7 bases from V and 1 base from J, with 13 bases between. CDR1 is SQVTM, CDR2 ANQGSEA, per germline. This CDR3 spans 14 amino acids.

In this sample, this clonotype turned up a few times. The chain has TRBV20-1 and TRBJ2-1, with TRBD2 matching over 15 bases. CDR1 is DFQATT and CDR2 is SNEGSKA in the germline V gene (reference sequence). The CDR3 consists of 15 residues. J lost 7 bases, V lost 3 bases, and 4 bases had no gene match. CDR3 sequence (DNA): TGCAGTGCTAGGAAGGGACTAGCGGGGGGAAATGAGCAGTTCTTC. This encodes CSARKGLAGGNEQFF.

On this clonotype: One junction end disagrees with the germline gene, perhaps due to a read error. The chain is built from TRBV3-1 and TRBJ1-3, with D unclear. The CDR3 is 16 residues long. Per the germline V gene, CDR1 is LGHDT and CDR2 is YNNKEL (reference sequence). The chain's CDR3 is CASSQDRLRSRNTIYF. The CDR3 coding sequence is TGTGCCAGCAGCCAAGATAGGCTCCGCTCTCGAAACACCATATATTTT. Based on the CDR3 plus reference TRBV3-1 and TRBJ1-3, the full variable domain is DTAVSQTPKYLVTQMGNDKSIKCEQNLGHDTMYWYKQDSKKFLKIMFSYNNKELIINETVPNRFSPKSPDKAHLNLHINSLELGDSAVYFCASSQDRLRSRNTIYFGEGSWLTVV.

There are a few counts of this clonotype. The J gene is TRBJ2-1, the V gene TRBV29-1; 11 positions match TRBD2. The V and J ends lost 7 bases and 8 bases, in that order; junction bases with no gene match: 7. The germline CDR1 and CDR2 sequences are SQVTM and ANQGSEA. The CDR3 spans 13 residues. CDR3 coding DNA: TGCAGCGCTGGACTAGCGGGTGGGTATGAGCAGTTCTTC. This translates into CSAGLAGGYEQFF.

This chain joins TRBV7-9 and TRBJ1-5; D uncertain. The CDR3 is 14 residues long. Trimming shortened V by 3 bases and J by 0 bases, and 6 bases separated the two germline ends. Germline lookup yields CDR1 SEHNR and CDR2 FQNEAQ (reference sequence). The CDR3, as DNA: TGTGCCAGCAGCTTTCAGTATAGCAATCAGCCCCAGCATTTT. Translating gives CASSFQYSNQPQHF. Combining the CDR3 with reference TRBV7-9 and TRBJ1-5 gives the whole variable domain DTGVSQNPRHKITKRGQNVTFRCDPISEHNRLYWYRQTLGQGPEFLTYFQNEAQLEKSRLLSDRFSAERPKGSFSTLEIQRTEQGDSAMYLCASSFQYSNQPQHFGDGTRLSIL.

This clonotype turned up a few times. The rearrangement links TRBV20-1 to TRBJ1-1, with a possible D match to TRBD1 (5 bases). The CDR3 is 12 amino acids. Between the trimmed V and J ends, which lost 5 bases and 5 bases, there was a span of 12 bases. CDR1 DFQATT and CDR2 SNEGSKA come from the germline V gene (reference sequence). The CDR3: CSAGMGGTEAFF. The CDR3 DNA is TGCAGTGCTGGCATGGGGGGAACTGAAGCTTTCTTT.

This clonotype was seen only a few times. J is TRBJ2-3 and V is TRBV5-1; D is undetermined. The length of the CDR3 is 14 residues. Germline-derived CDR1 and CDR2 are SGHRS and YFSETQ. V lost 4 bases, J lost 6 bases, and 15 bases lay in between. CDR3 loop: CASSPDGRGDTQYF. DNA of the CDR3: TGCGCCAGCAGCCCGGACGGTAGAGGTGATACGCAGTATTTT.